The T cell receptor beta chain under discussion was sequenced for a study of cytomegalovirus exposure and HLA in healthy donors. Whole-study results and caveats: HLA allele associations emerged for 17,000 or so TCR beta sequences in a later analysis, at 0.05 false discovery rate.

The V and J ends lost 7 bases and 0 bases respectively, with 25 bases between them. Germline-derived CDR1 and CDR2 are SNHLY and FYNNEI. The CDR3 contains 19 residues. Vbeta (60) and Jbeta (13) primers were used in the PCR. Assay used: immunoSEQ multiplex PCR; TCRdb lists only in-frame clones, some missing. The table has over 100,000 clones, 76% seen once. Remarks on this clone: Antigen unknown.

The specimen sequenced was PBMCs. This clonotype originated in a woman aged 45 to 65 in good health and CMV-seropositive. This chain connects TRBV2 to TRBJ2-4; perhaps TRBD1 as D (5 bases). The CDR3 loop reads CASIPKPQGLVLAKNIQYF. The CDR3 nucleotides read TGTGCCAGCATCCCGAAACCCCAGGGTCTAGTCCTAGCCAAAAACATTCAGTACTTC. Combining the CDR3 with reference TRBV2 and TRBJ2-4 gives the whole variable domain EPEVTQTPSHQVTQMGQEVILRCVPISNHLYFYWYRQILGQKVEFLVSFYNNEISEKSEIFDDQFSVERPDGSNFTLKIRSTKLEDSAMYFCASIPKPQGLVLAKNIQYFGAGTRLSVL.